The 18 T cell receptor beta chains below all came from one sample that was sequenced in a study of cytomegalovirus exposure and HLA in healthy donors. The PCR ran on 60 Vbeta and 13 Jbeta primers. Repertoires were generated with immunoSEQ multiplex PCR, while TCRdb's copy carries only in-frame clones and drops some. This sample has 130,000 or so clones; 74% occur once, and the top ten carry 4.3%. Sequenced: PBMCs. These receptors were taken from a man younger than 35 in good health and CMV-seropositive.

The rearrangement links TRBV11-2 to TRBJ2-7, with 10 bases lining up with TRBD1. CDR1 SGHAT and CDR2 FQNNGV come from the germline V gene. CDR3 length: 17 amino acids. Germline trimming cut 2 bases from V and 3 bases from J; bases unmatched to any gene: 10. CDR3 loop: CASSLNKGQGLIYEQYF. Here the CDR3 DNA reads TGTGCCAGCAGCTTAAATAAGGGACAGGGGCTTATCTACGAGCAGTACTTC.

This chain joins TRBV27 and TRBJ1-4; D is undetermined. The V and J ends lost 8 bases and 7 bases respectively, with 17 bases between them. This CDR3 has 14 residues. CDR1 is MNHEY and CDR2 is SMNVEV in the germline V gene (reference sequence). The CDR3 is CASGLGRMGEKLFF. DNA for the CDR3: TGTGCCAGCGGATTGGGGAGGATGGGTGAAAAACTGTTTTTT.

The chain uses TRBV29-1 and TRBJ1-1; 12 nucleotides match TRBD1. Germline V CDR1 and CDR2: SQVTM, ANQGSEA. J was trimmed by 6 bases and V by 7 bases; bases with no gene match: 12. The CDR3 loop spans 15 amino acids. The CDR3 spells CSARTGTGGWSEAFF. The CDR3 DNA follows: TGCAGCGCGCGAACCGGGACAGGGGGCTGGTCTGAAGCTTTCTTT.

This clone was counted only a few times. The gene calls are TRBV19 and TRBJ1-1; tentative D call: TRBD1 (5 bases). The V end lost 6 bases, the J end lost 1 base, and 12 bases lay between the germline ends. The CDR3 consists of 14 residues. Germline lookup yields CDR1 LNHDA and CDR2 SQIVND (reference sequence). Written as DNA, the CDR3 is TGTGCCAGTAGAGGGGTACGACAGAACACTGAAGCTTTCTTT. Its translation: CASRGVRQNTEAFF.

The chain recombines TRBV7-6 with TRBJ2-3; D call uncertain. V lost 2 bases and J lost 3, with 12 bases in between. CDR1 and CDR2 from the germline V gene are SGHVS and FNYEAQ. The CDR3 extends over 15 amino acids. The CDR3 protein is CASSLRFAGTDTQYF. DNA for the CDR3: TGTGCCAGCAGCTTAAGGTTCGCCGGGACAGATACGCAGTATTTT.

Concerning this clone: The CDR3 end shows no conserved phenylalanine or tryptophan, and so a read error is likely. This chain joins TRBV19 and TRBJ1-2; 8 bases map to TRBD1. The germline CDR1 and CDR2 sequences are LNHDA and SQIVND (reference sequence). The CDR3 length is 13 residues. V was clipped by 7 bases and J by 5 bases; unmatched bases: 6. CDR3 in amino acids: CASTDRVDYGYTL. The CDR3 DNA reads TGTGCCAGTACGGACAGGGTTGATTATGGCTACACCCTC.

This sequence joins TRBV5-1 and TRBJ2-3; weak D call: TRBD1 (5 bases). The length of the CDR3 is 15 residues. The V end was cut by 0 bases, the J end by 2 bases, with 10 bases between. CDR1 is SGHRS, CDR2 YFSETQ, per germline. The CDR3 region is CASSLGGRFTDTQYF. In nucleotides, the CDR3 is TGCGCCAGCAGCTTGGGGGGCAGGTTCACAGATACGCAGTATTTT.

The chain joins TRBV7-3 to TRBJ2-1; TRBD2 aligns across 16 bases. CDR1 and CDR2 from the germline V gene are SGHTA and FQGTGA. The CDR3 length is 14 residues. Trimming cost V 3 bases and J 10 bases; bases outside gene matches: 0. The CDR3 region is CASSLGLAGGEQFF. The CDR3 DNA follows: TGTGCCAGCAGCTTGGGACTAGCGGGAGGGGAGCAGTTCTTC.

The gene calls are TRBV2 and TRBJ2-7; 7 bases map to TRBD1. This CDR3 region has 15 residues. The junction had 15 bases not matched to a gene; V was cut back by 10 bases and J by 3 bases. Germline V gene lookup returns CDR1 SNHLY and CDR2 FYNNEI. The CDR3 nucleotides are TGTGCCATCCTTAAAGGAGGACAGGCGCACTACGAGCAGTACTTC. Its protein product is CAILKGGQAHYEQYF.

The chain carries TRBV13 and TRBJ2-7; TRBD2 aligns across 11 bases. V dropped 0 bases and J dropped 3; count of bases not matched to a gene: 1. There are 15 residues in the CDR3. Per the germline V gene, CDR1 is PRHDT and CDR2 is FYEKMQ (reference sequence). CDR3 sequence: CASSLGGTSGYEQYF. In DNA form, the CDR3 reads TGTGCCAGCAGCTTAGGGGGGACTAGCGGCTACGAGCAGTACTTC. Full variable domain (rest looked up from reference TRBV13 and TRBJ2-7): AAGVIQSPRHLIKEKRETATLKCYPIPRHDTVYWYQQGPGQDPQFLISFYEKMQSDKGSIPDRFSAQQFSDYHSELNMSSLELGDSALYFCASSLGGTSGYEQYFGPGTRLTVT.

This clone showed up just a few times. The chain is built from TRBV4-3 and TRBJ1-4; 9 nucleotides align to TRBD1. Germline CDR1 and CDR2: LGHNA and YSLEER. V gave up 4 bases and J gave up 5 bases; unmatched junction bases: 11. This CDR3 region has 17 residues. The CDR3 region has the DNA TGCGCCAGCAGCCGCCCGGGACAGGGAAGCCCAAATGAAAAACTGTTTTTT. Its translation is CASSRPGQGSPNEKLFF.

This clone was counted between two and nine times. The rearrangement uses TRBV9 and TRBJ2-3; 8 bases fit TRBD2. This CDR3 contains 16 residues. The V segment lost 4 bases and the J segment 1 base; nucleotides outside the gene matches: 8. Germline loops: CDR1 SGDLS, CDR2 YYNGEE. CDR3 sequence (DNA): TGTGCCAGCAGCCCCTCATTACTAGCGGGCACAGATACGCAGTATTTT. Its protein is CASSPSLLAGTDTQYF. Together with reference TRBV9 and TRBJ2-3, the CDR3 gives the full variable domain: DSGVTQTPKHLITATGQRVTLRCSPRSGDLSVYWYQQSLDQGLQFLIQYYNGEERAKGNILERFSAQQFPDLHSELNLSSLELGDSALYFCASSPSLLAGTDTQYFGPGTRLTVL.

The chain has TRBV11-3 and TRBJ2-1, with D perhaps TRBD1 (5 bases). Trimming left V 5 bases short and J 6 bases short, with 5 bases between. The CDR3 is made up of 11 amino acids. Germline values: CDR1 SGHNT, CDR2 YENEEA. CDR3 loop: CASSQGNEQFF. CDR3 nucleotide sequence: TGTGCCAGCAGCCAGGGCAATGAGCAGTTCTTC.

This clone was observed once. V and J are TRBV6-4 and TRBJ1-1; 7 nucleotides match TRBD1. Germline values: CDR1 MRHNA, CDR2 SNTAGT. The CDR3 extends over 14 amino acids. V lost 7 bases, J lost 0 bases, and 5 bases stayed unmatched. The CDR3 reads CASIRQGLNTEAFF. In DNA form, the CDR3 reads TGTGCCAGCATTCGACAGGGATTGAACACTGAAGCTTTCTTT.

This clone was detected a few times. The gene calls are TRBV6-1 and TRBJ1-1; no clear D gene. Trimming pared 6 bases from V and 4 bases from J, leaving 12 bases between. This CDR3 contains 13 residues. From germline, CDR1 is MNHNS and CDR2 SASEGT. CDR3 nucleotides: TGTGCCAGCAGCAGTACGGGGAGCACTGAAGCTTTCTTT. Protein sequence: CASSSTGSTEAFF.

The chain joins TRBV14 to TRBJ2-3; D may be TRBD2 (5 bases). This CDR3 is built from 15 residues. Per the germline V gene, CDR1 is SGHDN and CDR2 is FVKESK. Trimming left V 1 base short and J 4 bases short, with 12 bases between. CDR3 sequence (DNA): TGTGCCAGCAGCCAAGCCGCGGGCTGGGCAGATACGCAGTATTTT. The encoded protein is CASSQAAGWADTQYF.

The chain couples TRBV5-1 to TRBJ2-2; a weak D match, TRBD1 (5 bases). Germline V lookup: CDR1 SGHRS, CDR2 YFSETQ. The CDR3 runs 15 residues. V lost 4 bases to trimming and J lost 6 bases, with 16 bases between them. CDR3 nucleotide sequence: TGCGCCAGCAGCCCAGAAGGGGCCCCCTCCGGGGAGCTGTTTTTT. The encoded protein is CASSPEGAPSGELFF.

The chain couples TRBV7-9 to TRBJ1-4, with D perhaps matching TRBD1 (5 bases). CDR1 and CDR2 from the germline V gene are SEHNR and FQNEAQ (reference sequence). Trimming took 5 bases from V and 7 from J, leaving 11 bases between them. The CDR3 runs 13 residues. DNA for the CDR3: TGTGCCAGCAGCCCCGCGGGGGTTGAAAAACTGTTTTTT. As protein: CASSPAGVEKLFF.